Described below is a single T cell receptor (beta chain) sequence and its context. The V segment lost 1 base and the J segment 2 bases; nucleotides outside the gene matches: 2. CDR1 SEHNR and CDR2 FQNEAQ come from the germline V gene (reference sequence). The CDR3 consists of 15 residues. These data originate in a study of CD8+CD57+ T cells in acquired aplastic anemia. About the research overall: DNA from sorted CD4+ and CD8+ cells averaged around 3.5 ug.

TCR beta VDJ and CDR3 profiling used genomic DNA as template. Using its own MiXCR run on the reads, TCRdb lists one record per CDR3 protein. The sample lists roughly 290,000 distinct CDR3 sequences, 56% occurring once. In patients chosen for sequencing, flow cytometry had shown CD8+CD57+ cell expansion. The gene calls are TRBV7-9 and TRBJ2-3; TRBD2 matches at 8 bases. Material: sorted CD4+, CD8+, or CD8+CD57+ T cells (not recorded which) from PBMCs. The TCR originated in a human donor with aplastic anemia. CDR3 bases: TGTGCCAGCAGCTTAGTGCGGGGGGTCACAGATACGCAGTATTTT. This encodes CASSLVRGVTDTQYF. Full variable domain (missing parts from reference TRBV7-9 and TRBJ2-3): DTGVSQNPRHKITKRGQNVTFRCDPISEHNRLYWYRQTLGQGPEFLTYFQNEAQLEKSRLLSDRFSAERPKGSFSTLEIQRTEQGDSAMYLCASSLVRGVTDTQYFGPGTRLTVL.